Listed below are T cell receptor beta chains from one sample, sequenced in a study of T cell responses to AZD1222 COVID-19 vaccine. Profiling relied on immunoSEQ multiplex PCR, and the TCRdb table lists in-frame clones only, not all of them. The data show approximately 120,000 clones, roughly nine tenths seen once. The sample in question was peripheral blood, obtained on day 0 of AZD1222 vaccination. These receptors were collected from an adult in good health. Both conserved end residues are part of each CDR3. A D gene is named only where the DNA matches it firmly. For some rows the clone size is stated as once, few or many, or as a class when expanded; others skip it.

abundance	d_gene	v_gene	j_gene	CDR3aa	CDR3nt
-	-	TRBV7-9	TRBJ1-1	CASSLRRELSEAFF	TGTGCCAGCAGCTTACGTAGGGAATTAAGTGAAGCTTTCTTT
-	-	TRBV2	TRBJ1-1	CASSEWEKLNTEAFF	TGTGCCAGCAGTGAATGGGAAAAGTTGAACACTGAAGCTTTCTTT
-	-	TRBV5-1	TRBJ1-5	CASSGGAGGDQPQHF	TGCGCCAGCAGCGGGGGAGCAGGAGGTGATCAGCCCCAGCATTTT
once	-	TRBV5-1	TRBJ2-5	CASSLDPSGVGETQYF	TGCGCCAGCAGCTTGGACCCCTCTGGGGTCGGGGAGACCCAGTACTTC
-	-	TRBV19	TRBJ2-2	CASSGRASNTGELFF	TGTGCCAGTAGTGGCCGGGCTTCGAACACCGGGGAGCTGTTTTTT
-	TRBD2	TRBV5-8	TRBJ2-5	CASSLGTSGSYQETQYF	TGTGCCAGCAGCTTGGGGACTAGCGGAAGCTACCAAGAGACCCAGTACTTC
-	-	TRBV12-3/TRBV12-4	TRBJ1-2	CASSSGAGGYTF	TGTGCCAGCAGTTCGGGGGCTGGTGGCTACACCTTC
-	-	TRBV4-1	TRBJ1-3	CASSQEVRYSGNTIYF	TGCGCCAGCAGCCAAGAAGTACGCTACTCTGGAAACACCATATATTTT
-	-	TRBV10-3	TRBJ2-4	CATSLGEAKNIQYF	TGTGCCACTTCCCTGGGAGAAGCCAAAAACATTCAGTACTTC
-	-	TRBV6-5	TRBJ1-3	CASRRPSGNTIYF	TGTGCCAGCAGGCGGCCCTCTGGAAACACCATATATTTT
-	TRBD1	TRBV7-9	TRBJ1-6	CASSFWTGANSPLHF	TGTGCCAGCAGCTTTTGGACAGGGGCAAATTCACCCCTCCACTTT
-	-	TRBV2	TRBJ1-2	CASISQRVDRSGYGYTF	TGTGCCAGCATCAGCCAACGTGTTGACAGGTCGGGCTATGGCTACACCTTC
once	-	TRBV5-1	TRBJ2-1	CASSLGQQVNEQFF	TGCGCCAGCAGCTTGGGGCAGCAGGTCAATGAGCAGTTCTTC
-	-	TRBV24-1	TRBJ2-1	CATSDSTGLPYNEQFF	TGTGCCACCAGTGATTCCACAGGACTACCCTACAATGAGCAGTTCTTC
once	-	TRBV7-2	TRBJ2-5	CASSLIAAQETQYF	TGTGCCAGCAGCTTAATAGCGGCCCAAGAGACCCAGTACTTC
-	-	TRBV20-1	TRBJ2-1	CSGEGNNEQFF	TGCAGTGGAGAAGGAAACAATGAGCAGTTCTTC
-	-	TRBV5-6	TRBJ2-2	CASSFFGPRMELFF	TGTGCCAGCAGCTTTTTCGGGCCTCGAATGGAGCTGTTTTTT
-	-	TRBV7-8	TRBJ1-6	CASSLGQVPSPLHF	TGTGCCAGCAGCTTAGGCCAGGTGCCTTCACCCCTCCACTTT
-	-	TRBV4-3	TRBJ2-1	CASSQGRGGSTYNEQFF	TGCGCCAGCAGCCAAGGACGTGGGGGGAGTACCTACAATGAGCAGTTCTTC
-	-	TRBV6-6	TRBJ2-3	CASRLEALDTQYF	TGTGCCAGCAGATTAGAGGCACTCGATACGCAGTATTTT
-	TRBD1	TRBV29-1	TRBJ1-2	CSVPTGGYGYTF	TGCAGCGTTCCGACAGGGGGGTATGGCTACACCTTC
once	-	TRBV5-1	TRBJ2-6	CASSLQGFTGANVLTF	TGCGCCAGCAGCCTACAGGGATTCACTGGGGCCAACGTCCTGACTTTC
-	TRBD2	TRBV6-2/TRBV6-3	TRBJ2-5	CASSGGLVGPGTQYF	TGTGCCAGCAGTGGCGGACTAGTGGGGCCAGGGACCCAGTACTTC
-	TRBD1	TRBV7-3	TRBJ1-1	CASSFTYVPRDRVNTEAFF	TGTGCCAGCAGCTTCACTTATGTCCCCCGGGACAGGGTGAACACTGAAGCTTTCTTT
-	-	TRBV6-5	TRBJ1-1	CASSTWTGTEAFF	TGTGCCAGCAGTACCTGGACGGGCACTGAAGCTTTCTTT
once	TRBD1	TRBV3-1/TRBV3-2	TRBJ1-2	CASSQLAQGLKGYTF	TGTGCCAGCAGCCAATTGGCACAGGGGCTAAAAGGCTACACCTTC
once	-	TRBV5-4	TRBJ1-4	CASSLRRDEPEKLFF	TGTGCCAGCAGCTTGCGCAGGGACGAACCGGAAAAACTGTTTTTT
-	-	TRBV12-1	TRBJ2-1	CASSFEVGKRSDNEQFF	TGTGCCAGCAGCTTTGAGGTAGGGAAGAGATCGGACAATGAGCAGTTCTTC
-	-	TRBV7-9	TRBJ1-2	CASSLKTDGYTF	TGTGCCAGCAGCTTAAAGACAGATGGCTACACCTTC
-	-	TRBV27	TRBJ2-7	CASSLNRVPYEQYF	TGTGCCAGCAGTTTAAACAGGGTCCCCTACGAGCAGTACTTC
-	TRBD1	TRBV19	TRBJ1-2	CASSQGGYYGYTF	TGTGCCAGTAGCCAGGGGGGTTACTATGGCTACACCTTC
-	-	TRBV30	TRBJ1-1	CAWSPVSLEAFF	TGTGCCTGGAGTCCCGTTAGCCTTGAAGCTTTCTTT
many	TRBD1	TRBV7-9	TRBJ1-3	CASSSTGTGDSWTIYF	TGTGCCAGCAGCTCAACCGGGACAGGGGATAGTTGGACCATATATTTT
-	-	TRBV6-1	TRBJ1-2	CASSDRVGGYGYTF	TGTGCCAGCAGTGACAGGGTTGGGGGCTATGGCTACACCTTC
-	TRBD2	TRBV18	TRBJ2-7	CASSQGLAGVEQYF	TGTGCCAGCTCACAAGGACTAGCGGGAGTCGAGCAGTACTTC
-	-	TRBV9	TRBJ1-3	CASDSGQRSGNTIYF	TGTGCCAGCGACTCCGGACAGCGCTCTGGAAACACCATATATTTT
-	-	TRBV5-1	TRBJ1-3	CASSLRTEPTGNTIYF	TGCGCCAGCAGCTTGCGAACCGAACCTACTGGAAACACCATATATTTT
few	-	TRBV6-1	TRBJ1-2	CASSEARDGYTF	TGTGCCAGCAGTGAAGCTAGGGATGGCTACACCTTC
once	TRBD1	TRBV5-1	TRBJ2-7	CASSLYGQGVNEQYF	TGCGCCAGCAGCTTGTACGGACAGGGAGTCAACGAGCAGTACTTC
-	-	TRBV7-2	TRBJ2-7	CASSHGGEQYF	TGTGCCAGCAGCCATGGTGGGGAGCAGTACTTC
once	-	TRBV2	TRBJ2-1	CASSDRGEGEQFF	TGTGCCAGCAGTGATAGGGGGGAGGGTGAGCAGTTCTTC
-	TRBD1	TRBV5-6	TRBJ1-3	CASSLEGFGTAFRNTIYF	TGTGCCAGCAGCTTGGAGGGGTTCGGGACAGCTTTCCGAAACACCATATATTTT
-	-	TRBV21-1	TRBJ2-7	CASTPGTSGIYEQYF	TGTGCCAGCACCCCGGGGACTAGCGGGATCTACGAGCAGTACTTC
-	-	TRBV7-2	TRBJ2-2	CASSFILSGQGAGELFF	TGTGCCAGCAGCTTCATCTTGTCTGGGCAGGGTGCCGGGGAGCTGTTTTTT
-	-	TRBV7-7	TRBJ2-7	CASSLGSTGEQYF	TGTGCCAGCAGCTTAGGCAGTACCGGAGAGCAGTACTTC
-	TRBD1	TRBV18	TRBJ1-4	CASSLTGGQEEKLFF	TGTGCCAGCTCACTTACAGGGGGGCAAGAAGAAAAACTGTTTTTT
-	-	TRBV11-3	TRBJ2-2	CASSLVPNGELFF	TGTGCCAGCAGCTTAGTACCCAACGGGGAGCTGTTTTTT
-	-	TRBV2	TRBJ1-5	CASSESVWAGAGQPQHF	TGTGCCAGCAGTGAATCTGTGTGGGCAGGAGCCGGGCAGCCCCAGCATTTT
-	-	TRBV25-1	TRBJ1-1	CASSDGVGPSEAFF	TGTGCCAGCAGTGATGGGGTGGGACCCTCTGAAGCTTTCTTT
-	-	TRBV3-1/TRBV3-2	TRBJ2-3	CASSQGAGEWGDTQYF	TGTGCCAGCAGCCAAGGGGCAGGGGAATGGGGAGATACGCAGTATTTT
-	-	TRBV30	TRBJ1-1	CAWSGQSTEAFF	TGTGCCTGGAGTGGGCAGAGCACTGAAGCTTTCTTT
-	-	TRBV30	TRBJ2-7	CAWTKDGSHEQYF	TGTGCCTGGACTAAGGACGGGTCCCACGAGCAGTACTTC
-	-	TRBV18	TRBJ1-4	CASSRNRGTNEKLFF	TGTGCCAGCTCACGAAATAGGGGGACTAATGAAAAACTGTTTTTT